This is a list of T cell receptor beta chains from one sample in a study of T cells in Graves' hyperthyroidism and ophthalmopathy. TCRdb reprocessed the multiplex PCR reads via MiXCR and lists one record per CDR3 protein. The sample lists approximately 420,000 distinct CDR3 sequences, roughly 15% occurring once. The sample taken for sequencing was blood. These receptors were obtained from a woman aged 18-29 years with Graves' hyperthyroidism. Both conserved end residues are part of each CDR3. Fields, in order: V gene, D gene, J gene, clone size, CDR3 protein, CDR3 DNA. D genes are given only for firm matches. Clone size, where shown, is once, few, many, or a class for clones that have expanded.

v_gene: TRBV20-1
d_gene: NA
j_gene: TRBJ1-5
abundance: many
CDR3aa: CSASGGGNQPQHF
CDR3nt: TGCAGTGCTAGTGGGGGAGGCAATCAGCCCCAGCATTTT

v_gene: TRBV30
d_gene: NA
j_gene: TRBJ1-4
abundance: NA
CDR3aa: CAWSVLSGYNEKLFF
CDR3nt: TGTGCCTGGAGTGTATTATCGGGGTACAATGAAAAACTGTTTTTT

v_gene: TRBV3-1
d_gene: NA
j_gene: TRBJ2-3
abundance: NA
CDR3aa: CASSPLAGGGGDTQYF
CDR3nt: TGTGCCAGCAGCCCCCTAGCCGGGGGAGGGGGGGATACGCAGTATTTT

v_gene: TRBV4-2
d_gene: TRBD1
j_gene: TRBJ2-7
abundance: NA
CDR3aa: CASSQDDRGYKQYF
CDR3nt: TGTGCCAGCAGCCAAGATGACAGGGGCTACAAGCAGTACTTC

v_gene: TRBV5-8
d_gene: NA
j_gene: TRBJ1-1
abundance: many
CDR3aa: CASSPSDRLNTEAFF
CDR3nt: TGTGCCAGCAGCCCCTCCGACAGACTGAACACTGAAGCTTTCTTT

v_gene: TRBV27
d_gene: TRBD2
j_gene: TRBJ2-2
abundance: NA
CDR3aa: CASSWGLAGNTGELFF
CDR3nt: TGTGCCAGCAGTTGGGGACTAGCGGGGAACACCGGGGAGCTGTTTTTT

v_gene: TRBV6-5
d_gene: NA
j_gene: TRBJ2-5
abundance: few
CDR3aa: CASSYLETQYF
CDR3nt: TGTGCCAGCAGTTACTTAGAGACCCAGTACTTC

v_gene: TRBV6-6
d_gene: NA
j_gene: TRBJ2-7
abundance: few
CDR3aa: CASSYTSPQGEQYF
CDR3nt: TGTGCCAGCAGTTACACGAGCCCACAGGGCGAGCAGTACTTC

v_gene: TRBV9
d_gene: NA
j_gene: TRBJ2-7
abundance: few
CDR3aa: CASSVDSNGNYEQYF
CDR3nt: TGTGCCAGCAGCGTAGACTCCAACGGGAATTACGAGCAGTACTTC

v_gene: TRBV30
d_gene: NA
j_gene: TRBJ1-3
abundance: many
CDR3aa: CAWSLGIAGNTIYF
CDR3nt: TGTGCCTGGAGTCTAGGTATCGCTGGAAACACCATATATTTT

v_gene: TRBV20-1
d_gene: TRBD1
j_gene: TRBJ2-1
abundance: many
CDR3aa: CSARDIGQGTVWQFF
CDR3nt: TGCAGTGCTAGAGATATAGGACAGGGGACGGTTTGGCAGTTCTTC

v_gene: TRBV6-4
d_gene: TRBD1
j_gene: TRBJ1-1
abundance: once
CDR3aa: CASSLTGGLPTEAFF
CDR3nt: TGTGCCAGCAGTTTAACAGGGGGCCTCCCGACTGAAGCTTTCTTT

v_gene: TRBV30
d_gene: NA
j_gene: TRBJ2-7
abundance: many
CDR3aa: CAWRHLEGVEQYF
CDR3nt: TGTGCCTGGAGACACTTGGAGGGGGTCGAGCAGTACTTC

v_gene: TRBV11-2
d_gene: NA
j_gene: TRBJ2-1
abundance: many
CDR3aa: CASSLASPPANEQFF
CDR3nt: TGTGCCAGCAGCTTAGCTAGCCCCCCCGCCAATGAGCAGTTCTTC

v_gene: TRBV9
d_gene: TRBD2
j_gene: TRBJ2-3
abundance: NA
CDR3aa: CASSVGGLAGGTDTQYF
CDR3nt: TGTGCCAGCAGCGTAGGGGGACTAGCGGGAGGCACAGATACGCAGTATTTT

v_gene: TRBV2
d_gene: NA
j_gene: TRBJ1-5
abundance: many
CDR3aa: CASSGRTSNQPQHF
CDR3nt: TGTGCCAGCAGTGGACGGACTAGCAATCAGCCCCAGCATTTT

v_gene: TRBV3-1
d_gene: NA
j_gene: TRBJ2-7
abundance: NA
CDR3aa: CASSLTGGTTYEQYF
CDR3nt: TGTGCCAGCAGCCTTACTGGGGGAACCACCTACGAGCAGTACTTC

v_gene: TRBV3-1
d_gene: TRBD1
j_gene: TRBJ2-7
abundance: few
CDR3aa: CASSPLDRSEQYF
CDR3nt: TGTGCCAGCAGCCCTCTGGACAGGAGCGAGCAGTACTTC

v_gene: TRBV11-3
d_gene: TRBD1
j_gene: TRBJ2-7
abundance: NA
CDR3aa: CASSLGQGEGNYEQYF
CDR3nt: TGTGCCAGCAGCTTAGGACAGGGTGAGGGGAACTACGAGCAGTACTTC

v_gene: TRBV7-3
d_gene: TRBD2
j_gene: TRBJ2-3
abundance: many
CDR3aa: CASILPPSTSGSTDTQYF
CDR3nt: TGTGCCAGCATTTTACCACCCTCCACTAGCGGGAGTACAGATACGCAGTATTTT

v_gene: TRBV28
d_gene: TRBD2
j_gene: TRBJ2-7
abundance: many
CDR3aa: CASGGGGNLYEQYF
CDR3nt: TGTGCCAGCGGGGGGGGGGGGAATCTTTACGAGCAGTACTTC

v_gene: TRBV20-1
d_gene: TRBD1
j_gene: TRBJ1-2
abundance: many
CDR3aa: CSATGQGLGYGYTF
CDR3nt: TGCAGTGCCACGGGACAGGGCCTTGGCTATGGCTACACCTTC

v_gene: TRBV27
d_gene: NA
j_gene: TRBJ2-1
abundance: few
CDR3aa: CASRWTSRGVNNEQFF
CDR3nt: TGTGCCAGCAGATGGACTAGCAGGGGGGTAAACAATGAGCAGTTCTTC

v_gene: TRBV12-5
d_gene: NA
j_gene: TRBJ2-1
abundance: few
CDR3aa: CASGQVHEQFF
CDR3nt: TGTGCTAGTGGTCAGGTACATGAGCAGTTCTTC

v_gene: TRBV12-3/TRBV12-4
d_gene: NA
j_gene: TRBJ2-7
abundance: many
CDR3aa: CASSFEHQAYEQYF
CDR3nt: TGTGCCAGCAGTTTTGAGCATCAAGCCTACGAGCAGTACTTC

v_gene: TRBV28
d_gene: TRBD1
j_gene: TRBJ2-3
abundance: NA
CDR3aa: CASPPYFGTDTDTQYF
CDR3nt: TGTGCCAGCCCTCCTTATTTTGGGACAGACACAGATACGCAGTATTTT

v_gene: TRBV6-4
d_gene: TRBD1
j_gene: TRBJ2-2
abundance: few
CDR3aa: CASSDRGHTGELFF
CDR3nt: TGTGCCAGCAGTGACAGGGGGCACACCGGGGAGCTGTTTTTT

v_gene: TRBV13
d_gene: TRBD2
j_gene: TRBJ2-1
abundance: many
CDR3aa: CASSTLAGDEQFF
CDR3nt: TGTGCCAGCAGCACCCTAGCGGGGGATGAGCAGTTCTTC

v_gene: TRBV18
d_gene: TRBD1
j_gene: TRBJ1-2
abundance: few
CDR3aa: CASSPGQGVIGYTF
CDR3nt: TGTGCCAGCTCACCGGGACAGGGGGTGATTGGCTACACCTTC

v_gene: TRBV7-9
d_gene: TRBD2
j_gene: TRBJ2-1
abundance: NA
CDR3aa: CASSQTSGRATYNEQFF
CDR3nt: TGTGCCAGCAGCCAGACTAGCGGGAGGGCCACTTACAATGAGCAGTTCTTC

v_gene: TRBV7-9
d_gene: NA
j_gene: TRBJ2-4
abundance: NA
CDR3aa: CASSLGSQGNIQYF
CDR3nt: TGTGCCAGCAGCTTAGGCTCTCAGGGAAACATTCAGTACTTC

v_gene: TRBV29-1
d_gene: NA
j_gene: TRBJ1-5
abundance: NA
CDR3aa: CSVEENGNQPQHF
CDR3nt: TGCAGCGTTGAAGAGAACGGAAATCAGCCCCAGCATTTT

v_gene: TRBV28
d_gene: TRBD1
j_gene: TRBJ1-2
abundance: many
CDR3aa: CASSAGTGGLYGYTF
CDR3nt: TGTGCCAGCAGTGCCGGGACAGGAGGACTATATGGCTACACCTTC

v_gene: TRBV6-1
d_gene: NA
j_gene: TRBJ1-2
abundance: NA
CDR3aa: CASRSAGLGAGYTF
CDR3nt: TGTGCCAGCAGAAGTGCAGGCTTGGGGGCTGGCTACACCTTC

v_gene: TRBV28
d_gene: NA
j_gene: TRBJ1-2
abundance: many
CDR3aa: CASSSGTPNYGYTF
CDR3nt: TGTGCCAGCAGTTCTGGGACACCTAACTATGGCTACACCTTC

v_gene: TRBV5-6
d_gene: NA
j_gene: TRBJ2-2
abundance: few
CDR3aa: CASSLPADAANTGELFF
CDR3nt: TGTGCCAGCAGCTTACCAGCGGATGCCGCGAACACCGGGGAGCTGTTTTTT

v_gene: TRBV28
d_gene: NA
j_gene: TRBJ1-1
abundance: many
CDR3aa: CASSLGTYNTEAFF
CDR3nt: TGTGCCAGCAGTCTCGGGACTTACAACACTGAAGCTTTCTTT

v_gene: TRBV3-1
d_gene: NA
j_gene: TRBJ1-3
abundance: NA
CDR3aa: CASSSYTSSGNTIYF
CDR3nt: TGTGCCAGCAGCTCTTACACGAGCTCTGGAAACACCATATATTTT

v_gene: TRBV14
d_gene: NA
j_gene: TRBJ2-2
abundance: NA
CDR3aa: CASSPGALGTGELFF
CDR3nt: TGTGCCAGCAGCCCGGGGGCCTTGGGCACCGGGGAGCTGTTTTTT

v_gene: TRBV5-1
d_gene: TRBD1
j_gene: TRBJ2-7
abundance: many
CDR3aa: CASSPADRGLHEQYF
CDR3nt: TGCGCCAGCAGCCCGGCGGACAGGGGACTCCACGAGCAGTACTTC

v_gene: TRBV7-9
d_gene: NA
j_gene: TRBJ2-7
abundance: few
CDR3aa: CASSLRVEPANTYEQYF
CDR3nt: TGTGCCAGCAGCTTGCGCGTGGAGCCAGCGAATACCTACGAGCAGTACTTC

v_gene: TRBV12-3/TRBV12-4
d_gene: TRBD1
j_gene: TRBJ2-7
abundance: many
CDR3aa: CASRITGTGEWAADEQYF
CDR3nt: TGTGCCAGCAGAATCACCGGGACAGGGGAATGGGCTGCCGACGAGCAGTACTTC

v_gene: TRBV3-1
d_gene: TRBD1
j_gene: TRBJ1-2
abundance: NA
CDR3aa: CASSQVSQGVPYGYTF
CDR3nt: TGTGCCAGCAGCCAAGTCAGTCAGGGGGTACCCTATGGCTACACCTTC

v_gene: TRBV6-2/TRBV6-3
d_gene: NA
j_gene: TRBJ1-6
abundance: NA
CDR3aa: CASRTENSPLHF
CDR3nt: TGTGCCAGCAGAACAGAGAATTCACCCCTCCACTTT

v_gene: TRBV20-1
d_gene: TRBD1
j_gene: TRBJ1-2
abundance: many
CDR3aa: CSANPGDRGNYGYTF
CDR3nt: TGCAGTGCTAACCCTGGGGACAGGGGTAACTATGGCTACACCTTC

v_gene: TRBV7-9
d_gene: NA
j_gene: TRBJ1-1
abundance: many
CDR3aa: CASSLVSYDTEAFF
CDR3nt: TGTGCCAGCAGCTTAGTGAGCTACGACACTGAAGCTTTCTTT

v_gene: TRBV28
d_gene: NA
j_gene: TRBJ1-5
abundance: many
CDR3aa: CASSLVTFNQPQHF
CDR3nt: TGTGCCAGCAGTTTAGTGACCTTCAATCAGCCCCAGCATTTT

v_gene: TRBV5-6
d_gene: TRBD1
j_gene: TRBJ2-1
abundance: many
CDR3aa: CASSLDRGGVDEQFF
CDR3nt: TGTGCCAGCAGCCTCGACAGGGGGGGGGTCGATGAGCAGTTCTTC

v_gene: TRBV20-1
d_gene: TRBD2
j_gene: TRBJ2-1
abundance: many
CDR3aa: CSARGLAGHNEQFF
CDR3nt: TGCAGTGCTAGGGGACTAGCGGGACACAATGAGCAGTTCTTC

v_gene: TRBV5-1
d_gene: NA
j_gene: TRBJ2-7
abundance: many
CDR3aa: CASSLAKGGYEQYF
CDR3nt: TGCGCCAGCAGCTTGGCCAAGGGAGGCTACGAGCAGTACTTC

v_gene: TRBV6-5
d_gene: NA
j_gene: TRBJ1-4
abundance: few
CDR3aa: CASSSTNEKLFF
CDR3nt: TGTGCCAGCAGTTCCACTAATGAAAAACTGTTTTTT